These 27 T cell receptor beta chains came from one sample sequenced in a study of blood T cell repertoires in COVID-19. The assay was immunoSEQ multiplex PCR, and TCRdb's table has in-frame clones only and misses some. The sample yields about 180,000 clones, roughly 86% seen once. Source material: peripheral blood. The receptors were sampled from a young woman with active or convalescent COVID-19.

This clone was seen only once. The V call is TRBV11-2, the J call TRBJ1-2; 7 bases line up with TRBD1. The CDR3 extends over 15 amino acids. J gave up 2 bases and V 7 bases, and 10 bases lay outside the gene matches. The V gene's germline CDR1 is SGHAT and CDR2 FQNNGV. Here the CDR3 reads CASMAGGGQNYGYTF. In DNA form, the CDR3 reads TGTGCCAGCATGGCGGGGGGGGGACAGAACTATGGCTACACCTTC.

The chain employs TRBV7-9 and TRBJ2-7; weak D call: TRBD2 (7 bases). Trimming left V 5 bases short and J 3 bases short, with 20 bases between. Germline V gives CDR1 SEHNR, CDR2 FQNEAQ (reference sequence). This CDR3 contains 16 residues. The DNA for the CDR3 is TGTGCCAGCAGCCCCAAGGGGGGGGGAGGAAACTACGAGCAGTACTTC. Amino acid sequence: CASSPKGGGGNYEQYF. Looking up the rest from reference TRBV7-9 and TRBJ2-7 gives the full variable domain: DTGVSQNPRHKITKRGQNVTFRCDPISEHNRLYWYRQTLGQGPEFLTYFQNEAQLEKSRLLSDRFSAERPKGSFSTLEIQRTEQGDSAMYLCASSPKGGGGNYEQYFGPGTRLTVT.

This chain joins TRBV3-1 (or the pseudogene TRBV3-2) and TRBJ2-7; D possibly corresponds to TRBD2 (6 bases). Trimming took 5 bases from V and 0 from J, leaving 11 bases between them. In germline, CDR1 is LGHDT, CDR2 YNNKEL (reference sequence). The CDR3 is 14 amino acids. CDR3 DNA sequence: TGTGCCAGCAGCTTAGCGGACCGCTCCTACGAGCAGTACTTC. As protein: CASSLADRSYEQYF.

CDR3 loop: CASSVGQGDEQYF. The CDR3 DNA sequence: TGTGCCAGCAGCGTCGGACAGGGGGACGAGCAGTACTTC. The chain employs TRBV11-2 and TRBJ2-7, with 10 nucleotides matching TRBD1. With 5 bases clipped from V and 5 bases from J, the junction kept 3 bases outside the gene matches. Germline CDR1 reads SGHAT; CDR2 reads FQNNGV. This CDR3 comprises 13 residues.

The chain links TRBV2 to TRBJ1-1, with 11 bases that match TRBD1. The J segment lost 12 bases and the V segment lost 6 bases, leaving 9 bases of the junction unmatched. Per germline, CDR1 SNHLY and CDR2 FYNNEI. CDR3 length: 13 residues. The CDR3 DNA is TGTGCCAGCAGGCATCGGACAGGGGGCGATTCTTTCTTT. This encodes CASRHRTGGDSFF.

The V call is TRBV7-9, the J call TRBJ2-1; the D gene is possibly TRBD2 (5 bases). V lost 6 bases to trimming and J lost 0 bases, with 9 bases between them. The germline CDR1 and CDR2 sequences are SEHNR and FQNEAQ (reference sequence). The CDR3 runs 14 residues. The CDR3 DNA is TGTGCCAGCAGAAGCGGTTCCTCCTACAATGAGCAGTTCTTC. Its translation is CASRSGSSYNEQFF.

DNA for the CDR3: TGTGCCACCCCTCGAGACAGGGAAGCGGGCGGTAATGAAAAACTGTTTTTT. The encoded protein is CATPRDREAGGNEKLFF. The chain employs TRBV24-1 and TRBJ1-4; 7 positions match TRBD1. The germline V gene has CDR1 KGHDR and CDR2 SFDVKD. This CDR3 comprises 17 residues. V gave up 9 bases and J gave up 4 bases; unmatched junction bases: 16.

CDR3 nucleotides: TGTGCCAGCAGTATCCGGGACACCTACGAGCAGTACTTC. This encodes CASSIRDTYEQYF. The V gene is TRBV2, the J gene TRBJ2-7; D possibly corresponds to TRBD1 (6 bases). V was cut by 5 bases and J by 2 bases, with 10 bases left in between. Per germline, CDR1 SNHLY and CDR2 FYNNEI. The length of the CDR3 is 13 residues.

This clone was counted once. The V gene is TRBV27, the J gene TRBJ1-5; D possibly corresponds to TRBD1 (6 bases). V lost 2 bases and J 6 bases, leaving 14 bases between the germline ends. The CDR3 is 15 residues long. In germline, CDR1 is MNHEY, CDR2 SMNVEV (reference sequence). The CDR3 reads CASSLTGTESQPQHF. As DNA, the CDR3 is TGTGCCAGCAGTTTAACAGGGACCGAATCTCAGCCCCAGCATTTT.

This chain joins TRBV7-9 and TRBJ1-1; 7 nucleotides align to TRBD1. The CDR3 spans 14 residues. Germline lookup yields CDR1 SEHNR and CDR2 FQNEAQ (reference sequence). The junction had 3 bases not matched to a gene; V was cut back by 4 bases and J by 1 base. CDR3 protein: CASSSQGGNTEAFF. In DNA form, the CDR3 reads TGTGCCAGCAGCTCGCAGGGGGGGAACACTGAAGCTTTCTTT. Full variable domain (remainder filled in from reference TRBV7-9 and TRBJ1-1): DTGVSQNPRHKITKRGQNVTFRCDPISEHNRLYWYRQTLGQGPEFLTYFQNEAQLEKSRLLSDRFSAERPKGSFSTLEIQRTEQGDSAMYLCASSSQGGNTEAFFGQGTRLTVV.

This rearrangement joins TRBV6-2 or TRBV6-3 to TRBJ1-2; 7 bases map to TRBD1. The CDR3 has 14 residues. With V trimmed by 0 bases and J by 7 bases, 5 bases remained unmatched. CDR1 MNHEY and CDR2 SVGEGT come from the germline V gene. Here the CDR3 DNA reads TGTGCCAGCAGTTACTCGACAGGGTTTAGTGGCTACACCTTC. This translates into CASSYSTGFSGYTF.

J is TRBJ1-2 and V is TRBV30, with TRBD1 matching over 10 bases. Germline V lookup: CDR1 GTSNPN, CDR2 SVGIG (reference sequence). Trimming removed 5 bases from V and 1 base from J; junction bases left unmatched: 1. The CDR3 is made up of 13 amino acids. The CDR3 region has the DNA TGTGCCTGGGGGACAGGGGATAACTATGGCTACACCTTC. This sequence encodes CAWGTGDNYGYTF. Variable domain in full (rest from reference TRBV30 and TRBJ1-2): SQTIHQWPATLVQPVGSPLSLECTVEGTSNPNLYWYRQAAGRGLQLLFYSVGIGQISSEVPQNLSASRPQDRQFILSSKKLLLSDSGFYLCAWGTGDNYGYTFGSGTRLTVV.

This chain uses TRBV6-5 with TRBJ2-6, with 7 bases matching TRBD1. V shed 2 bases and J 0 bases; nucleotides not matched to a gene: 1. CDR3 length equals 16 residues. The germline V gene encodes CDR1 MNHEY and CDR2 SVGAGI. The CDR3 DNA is TGTGCCAGCAGTTACGGGACAGACTCTGGGGCCAACGTCCTGACTTTC. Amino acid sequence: CASSYGTDSGANVLTF.

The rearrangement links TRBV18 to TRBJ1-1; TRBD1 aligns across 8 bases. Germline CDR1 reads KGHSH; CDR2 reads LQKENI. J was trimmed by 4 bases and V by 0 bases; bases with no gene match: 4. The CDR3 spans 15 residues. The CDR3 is CASSPPSGGGTEAFF. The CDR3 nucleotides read TGTGCCAGCTCACCACCGTCAGGGGGCGGCACTGAAGCTTTCTTT.

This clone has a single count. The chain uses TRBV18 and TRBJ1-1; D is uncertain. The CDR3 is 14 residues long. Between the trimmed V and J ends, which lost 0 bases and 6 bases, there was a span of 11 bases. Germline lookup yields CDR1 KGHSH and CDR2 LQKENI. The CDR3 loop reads CASSPPQATAEAFF. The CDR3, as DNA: TGTGCCAGCTCACCACCGCAGGCCACGGCTGAAGCTTTCTTT.

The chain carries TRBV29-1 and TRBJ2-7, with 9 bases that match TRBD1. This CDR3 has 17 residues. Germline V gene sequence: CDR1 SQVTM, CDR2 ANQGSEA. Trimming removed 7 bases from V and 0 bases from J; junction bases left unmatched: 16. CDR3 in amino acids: CSARTGQGALSSYEQYF. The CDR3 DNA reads TGCAGCGCCCGGACGGGACAGGGTGCCCTTAGCTCCTACGAGCAGTACTTC.

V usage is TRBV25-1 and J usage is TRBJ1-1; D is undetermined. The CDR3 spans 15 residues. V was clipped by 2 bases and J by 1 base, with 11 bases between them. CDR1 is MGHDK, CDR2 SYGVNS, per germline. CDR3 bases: TGTGCCAGCAGTGAACACCGACTGAAGAACACTGAAGCTTTCTTT. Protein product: CASSEHRLKNTEAFF.

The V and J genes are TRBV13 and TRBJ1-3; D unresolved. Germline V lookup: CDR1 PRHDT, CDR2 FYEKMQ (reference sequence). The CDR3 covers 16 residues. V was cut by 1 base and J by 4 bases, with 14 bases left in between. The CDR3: CASSLEPGNIGNTIYF. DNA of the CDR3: TGTGCCAGCAGCTTAGAGCCGGGGAATATAGGAAACACCATATATTTT. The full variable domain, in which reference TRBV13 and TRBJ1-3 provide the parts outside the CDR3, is AAGVIQSPRHLIKEKRETATLKCYPIPRHDTVYWYQQGPGQDPQFLISFYEKMQSDKGSIPDRFSAQQFSDYHSELNMSSLELGDSALYFCASSLEPGNIGNTIYFGEGSWLTVV.

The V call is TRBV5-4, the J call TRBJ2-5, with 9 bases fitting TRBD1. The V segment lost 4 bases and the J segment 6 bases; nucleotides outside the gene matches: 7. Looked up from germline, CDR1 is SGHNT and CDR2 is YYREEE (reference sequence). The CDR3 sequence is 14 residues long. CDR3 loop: CASSTQTGGKTQYF. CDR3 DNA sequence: TGTGCCAGCAGCACGCAGACAGGGGGGAAGACCCAGTACTTC.

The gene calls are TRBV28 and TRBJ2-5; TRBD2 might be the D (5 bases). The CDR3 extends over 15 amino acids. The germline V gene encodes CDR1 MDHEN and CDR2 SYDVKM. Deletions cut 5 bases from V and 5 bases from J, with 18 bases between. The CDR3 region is CASSPQKFSEETQYF. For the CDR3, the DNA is TGTGCCAGCAGTCCTCAGAAATTTAGCGAGGAGACCCAGTACTTC.

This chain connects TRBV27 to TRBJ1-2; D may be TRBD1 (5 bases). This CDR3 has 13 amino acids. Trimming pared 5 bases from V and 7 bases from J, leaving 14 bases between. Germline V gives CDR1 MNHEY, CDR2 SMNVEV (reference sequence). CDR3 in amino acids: CASSPRQKGGYTF. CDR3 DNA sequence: TGTGCCAGCAGTCCCCGACAGAAGGGTGGCTACACCTTC.

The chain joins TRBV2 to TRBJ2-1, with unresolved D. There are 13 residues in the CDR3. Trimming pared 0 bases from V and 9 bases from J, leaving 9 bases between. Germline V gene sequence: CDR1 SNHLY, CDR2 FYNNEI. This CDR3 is CASSEAEVPEQFF. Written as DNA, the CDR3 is TGTGCCAGCAGTGAAGCAGAGGTACCTGAGCAGTTCTTC.

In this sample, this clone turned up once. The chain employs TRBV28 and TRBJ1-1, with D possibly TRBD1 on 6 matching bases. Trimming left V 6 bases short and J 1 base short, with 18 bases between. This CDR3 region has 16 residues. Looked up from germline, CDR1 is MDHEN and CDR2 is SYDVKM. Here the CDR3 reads CASSTPGGPRNTEAFF. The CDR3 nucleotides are TGTGCCAGCAGCACCCCCGGGGGGCCAAGGAACACTGAAGCTTTCTTT. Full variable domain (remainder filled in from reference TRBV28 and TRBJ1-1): DVKVTQSSRYLVKRTGEKVFLECVQDMDHENMFWYRQDPGLGLRLIYFSYDVKMKEKGDIPEGYSVSREKKERFSLILESASTNQTSMYLCASSTPGGPRNTEAFFGQGTRLTVV.

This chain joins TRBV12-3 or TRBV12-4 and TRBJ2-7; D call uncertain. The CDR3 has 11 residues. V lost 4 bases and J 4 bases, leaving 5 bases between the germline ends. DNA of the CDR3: TGTGCCAGCAGTTCCCCTTACGAGCAGTACTTC. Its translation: CASSSPYEQYF.

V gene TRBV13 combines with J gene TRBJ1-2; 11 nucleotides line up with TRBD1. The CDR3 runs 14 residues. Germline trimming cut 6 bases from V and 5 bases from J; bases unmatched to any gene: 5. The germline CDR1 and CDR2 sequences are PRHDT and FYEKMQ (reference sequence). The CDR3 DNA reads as TGTGCCAGCAGGGGACAGGGGGTTGATTATGGCTACACCTTC. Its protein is CASRGQGVDYGYTF.

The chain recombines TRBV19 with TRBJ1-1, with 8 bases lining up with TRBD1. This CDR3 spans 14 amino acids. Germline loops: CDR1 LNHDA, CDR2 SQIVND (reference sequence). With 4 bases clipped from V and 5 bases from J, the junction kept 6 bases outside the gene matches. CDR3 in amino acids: CASSTTTGVTEAFF. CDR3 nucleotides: TGTGCCAGTAGTACGACGACAGGGGTGACTGAAGCTTTCTTT. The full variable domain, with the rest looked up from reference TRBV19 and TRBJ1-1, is DGGITQSPKYLFRKEGQNVTLSCEQNLNHDAMYWYRQDPGQGLRLIYYSQIVNDFQKGDIAEGYSVSREKKESFPLTVTSAQKNPTAFYLCASSTTTGVTEAFFGQGTRLTVV.

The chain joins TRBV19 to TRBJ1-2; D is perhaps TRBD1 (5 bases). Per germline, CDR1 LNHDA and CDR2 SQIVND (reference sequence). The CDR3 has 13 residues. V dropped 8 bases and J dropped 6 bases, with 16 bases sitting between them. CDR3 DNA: TGTGCCAGTGCGACTCGGGGGGTTGATGGCTACACCTTC. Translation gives CASATRGVDGYTF.